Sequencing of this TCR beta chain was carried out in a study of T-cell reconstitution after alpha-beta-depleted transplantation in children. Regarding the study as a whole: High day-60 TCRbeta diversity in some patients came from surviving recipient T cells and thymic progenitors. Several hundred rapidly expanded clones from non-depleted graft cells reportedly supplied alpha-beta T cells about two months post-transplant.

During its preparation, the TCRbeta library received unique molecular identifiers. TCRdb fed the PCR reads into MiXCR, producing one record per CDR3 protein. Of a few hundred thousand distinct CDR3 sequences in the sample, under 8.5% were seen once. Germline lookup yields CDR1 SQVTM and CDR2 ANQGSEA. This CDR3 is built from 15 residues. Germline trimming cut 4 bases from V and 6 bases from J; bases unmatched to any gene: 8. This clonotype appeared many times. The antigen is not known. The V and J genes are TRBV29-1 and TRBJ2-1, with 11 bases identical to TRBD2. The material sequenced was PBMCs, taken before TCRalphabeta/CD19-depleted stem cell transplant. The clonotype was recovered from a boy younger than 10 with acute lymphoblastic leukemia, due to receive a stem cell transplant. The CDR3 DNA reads TGCAGCGTTGTGGCTAGCGGGGGGAGGTTCAATGAGCAGTTCTTC. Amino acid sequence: CSVVASGGRFNEQFF.